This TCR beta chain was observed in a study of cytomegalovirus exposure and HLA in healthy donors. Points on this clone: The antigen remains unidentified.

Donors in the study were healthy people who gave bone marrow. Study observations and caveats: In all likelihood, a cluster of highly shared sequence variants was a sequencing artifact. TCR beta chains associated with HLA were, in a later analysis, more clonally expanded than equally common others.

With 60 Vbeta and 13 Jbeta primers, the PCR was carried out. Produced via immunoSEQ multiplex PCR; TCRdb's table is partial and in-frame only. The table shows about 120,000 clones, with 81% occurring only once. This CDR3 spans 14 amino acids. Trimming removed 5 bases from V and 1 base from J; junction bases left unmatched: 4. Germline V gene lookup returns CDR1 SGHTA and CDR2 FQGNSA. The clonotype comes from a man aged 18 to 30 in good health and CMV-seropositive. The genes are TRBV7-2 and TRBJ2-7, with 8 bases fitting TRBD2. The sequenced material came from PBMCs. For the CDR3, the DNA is TGTGCCAGCAGCCCAGCGGGAGAGTCCTACGAGCAGTACTTC. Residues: CASSPAGESYEQYF.